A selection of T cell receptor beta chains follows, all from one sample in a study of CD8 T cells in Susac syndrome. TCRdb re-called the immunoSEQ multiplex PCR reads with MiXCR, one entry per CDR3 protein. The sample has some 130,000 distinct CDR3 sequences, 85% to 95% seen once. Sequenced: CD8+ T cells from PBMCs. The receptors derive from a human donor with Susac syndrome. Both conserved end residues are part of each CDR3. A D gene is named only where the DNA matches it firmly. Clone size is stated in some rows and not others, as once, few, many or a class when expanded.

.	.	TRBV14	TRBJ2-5	TGTGCCAGCAGCCAAGAGGACAGCTTCCCGGCCCTTGAGACCCAGTACTTC	CASSQEDSFPALETQYF
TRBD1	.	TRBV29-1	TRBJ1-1	TGCAGCGTTGAAGAGGGGACAGGGGGCACTGAAGCTTTCTTT	CSVEEGTGGTEAFF
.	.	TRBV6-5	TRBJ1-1	TGTGCCAGCAGTCGGCAGGGAGGCACTGAAGCTTTCTTT	CASSRQGGTEAFF
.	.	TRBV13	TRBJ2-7	TGTGCCAGCAGCGGGGGTGTAGAGCAGTACTTC	CASSGGVEQYF
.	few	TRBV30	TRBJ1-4	TGTGCCTGGAGTGTACGCTGGAGCGAGGAAAATGAAAAACTTTTTTTT	CAWSVRWSEENEKLFF
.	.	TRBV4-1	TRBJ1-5	TGCGCCAGCAGCCAAGGTGATTTTGGGGGGAATCAGCCCCAGCATTTT	CASSQGDFGGNQPQHF
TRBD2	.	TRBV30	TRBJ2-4	TGTGCCTGGAGTATACTAGCGGGAGACGATATTCAGTACTTC	CAWSILAGDDIQYF
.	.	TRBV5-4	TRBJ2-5	TGTGCCAGCAGCCTGAGGCTGACACAACGACAAGAGACCCAGTACTTC	CASSLRLTQRQETQYF
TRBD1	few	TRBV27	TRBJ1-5	TGTGCCAGCAGTCCGGGACAGGGGGGGCAGCCCCAGCATTTT	CASSPGQGGQPQHF
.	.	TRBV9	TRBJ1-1	TGTGCCAGCAGCCCCGGGGGGGCGAACACTGAAGCTTTCTTT	CASSPGGANTEAFF
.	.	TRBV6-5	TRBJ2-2	TGTGCCAGCAGTTATCAGGACACCGGGGAGCTGTTTTTT	CASSYQDTGELFF
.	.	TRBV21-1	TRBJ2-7	TGTGCCAGCAGCGCTACCTACGAGCAGTACTTC	CASSATYEQYF
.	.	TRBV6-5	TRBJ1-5	TGTGCCAGCAGGGCCGGAGGGTCTGGTCAGCCCCAGCATTTT	CASRAGGSGQPQHF
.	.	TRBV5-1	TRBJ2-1	TGCGCCAGCAGCTTGGAAGGGTTTTCAAGCTCCTACAATGAGCAGTTCTTC	CASSLEGFSSSYNEQFF
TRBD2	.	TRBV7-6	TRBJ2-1	TGTGCCAGCAGCTTAGATGGACTAGCGGCCAATGAGCAGTTCTTC	CASSLDGLAANEQFF
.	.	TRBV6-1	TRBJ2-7	TGTGCCAGCTGCGAGGAGGAGGACCACGAGCAGTACTTC	CASCEEEDHEQYF
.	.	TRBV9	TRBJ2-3	TGTGCCAGCAGCCCCAACCGACTGCCCACAGATACGCAGTATTTT	CASSPNRLPTDTQYF
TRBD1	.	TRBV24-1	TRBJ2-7	TGTGCCACCAGCGGAGACAGGGGGAACGACGAGCAGTACTTC	CATSGDRGNDEQYF
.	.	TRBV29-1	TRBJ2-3	TGCAGCGTTGAAGATACGCAGTATTTT	CSVEDTQYF
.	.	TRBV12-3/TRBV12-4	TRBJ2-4	TGTGCCAGCAGCCTCGGGCCAAACATTCAGTACTTC	CASSLGPNIQYF
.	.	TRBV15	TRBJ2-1	TGTGCCACTATTAGTGCAGGGGGGGTTTCGGGCAATGAGCAGTTCTTC	CATISAGGVSGNEQFF
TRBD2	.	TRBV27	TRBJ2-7	TGTGCCAGCAGTTTAGCGGGAGGGTTCCACGAGCAGTACTTC	CASSLAGGFHEQYF
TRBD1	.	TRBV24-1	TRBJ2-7	TGTGCCACCAGTGATCCACCAGACAGGGGGCCCGGCGAGCAGTACTTC	CATSDPPDRGPGEQYF
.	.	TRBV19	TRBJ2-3	TGTGCCAGCACCGACTTAACAGGGGGCGGCATGGCTAGCGGGATTGCCACGCAGTATTTT	CASTDLTGGGMASGIATQYF
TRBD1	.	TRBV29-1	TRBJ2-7	TGCAGCGTTGTTGACAGGGAGCACTACGAGCAGTACTTC	CSVVDREHYEQYF
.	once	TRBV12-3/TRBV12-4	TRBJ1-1	TGTGCCAGCAGTTTGGATGGGGAAGCTTTCTTT	CASSLDGEAFF
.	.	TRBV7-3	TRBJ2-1	TGTGCCAGCAGCTTAACGTTTACTAGTTATCCGTTCTTC	CASSLTFTSYPFF
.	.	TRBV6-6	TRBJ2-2	TGTGCCACCCTCGGCCCAGGAACCGGGGAGCTGTTTTTT	CATLGPGTGELFF
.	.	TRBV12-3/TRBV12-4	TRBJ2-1	TGTGCCAGCAGTCCTCCCTGGGTCCTCTACAATGAGCAGTTCTTC	CASSPPWVLYNEQFF
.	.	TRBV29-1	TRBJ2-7	TGCAGCGTTGCGGGGACCTACGAGCAGTACTTC	CSVAGTYEQYF
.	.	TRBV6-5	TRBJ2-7	TGTGCCAGCAGTTACTCGCACAGGGCCTACGAGCAGTACTTC	CASSYSHRAYEQYF
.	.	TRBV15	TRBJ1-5	TGTGCCACCAGCAGAGTCGGGGGTGTGGGACAGCCCCAGCATTTT	CATSRVGGVGQPQHF
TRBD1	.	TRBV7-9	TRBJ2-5	TGTGCCAGCTTATCTGGGACAGGGGGCGTTGAGACCCAGTACTTC	CASLSGTGGVETQYF
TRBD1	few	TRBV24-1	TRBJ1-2	TGTGCCACCAGGGACCCCCGAAAACAGGGGCCACTGGGGGGCTACACCTTC	CATRDPRKQGPLGGYTF
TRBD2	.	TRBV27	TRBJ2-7	TGTGCCAGCAGTCCGGGGGGGGCCTCCTACGAGCAGTACTTC	CASSPGGASYEQYF
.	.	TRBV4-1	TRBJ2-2	TGCGCCAGCAGCCATCCAGCGGGTACGAACACCGGGGAGCTGTTTTTT	CASSHPAGTNTGELFF
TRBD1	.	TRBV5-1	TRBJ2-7	TGCGCCAGCAGCTTGTCGAGACAGGGCTTCTACGAGCAGTACTTC	CASSLSRQGFYEQYF
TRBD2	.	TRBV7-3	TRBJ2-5	TGTGCCAGCAGCTCTGGGGGGGTCGAGACCCAGTACTTC	CASSSGGVETQYF
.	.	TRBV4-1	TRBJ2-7	TGCGCCAGCAGCCAAGAAGGTAGACGAGAGCAGTACTTC	CASSQEGRREQYF
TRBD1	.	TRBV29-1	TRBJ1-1	TGCAGCGTTGAAGGCCTGACAGGGTATAATGGTTTGAACACTGAAGCTTTCTTT	CSVEGLTGYNGLNTEAFF
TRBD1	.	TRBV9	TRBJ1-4	TGTGCCAGCAGCGCCCCCGGGACAGGATATAATGAAAAACTGTTTTTT	CASSAPGTGYNEKLFF
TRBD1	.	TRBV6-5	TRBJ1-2	TGTGCCAGCAGTTACTCGCGGGACAGCGGATTTGGCTACACCTTC	CASSYSRDSGFGYTF
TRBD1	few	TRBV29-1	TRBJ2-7	TGCAGCGTTGACGTGACAGGGGGCGGCGACGAGCAGTACTTC	CSVDVTGGGDEQYF
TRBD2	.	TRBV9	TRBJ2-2	TGTGCCAGCAGCGTACCGGGGGGGGGAGTGAACACCGGGGAGCTGTTTTTT	CASSVPGGGVNTGELFF
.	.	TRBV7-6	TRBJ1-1	TGTGCCAGCAGCTTTCTTGATGGCGGGTGGGACACTGAAGCTTTCTTT	CASSFLDGGWDTEAFF
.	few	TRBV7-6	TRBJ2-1	TGTGCCAGCAGCTTGGGCGGGATCTACAATGAGCAGTTCTTC	CASSLGGIYNEQFF
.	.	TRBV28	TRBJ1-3	TGTGCCAGCGCGGCCCGGACATCCTCTGGAAACACCATATATTTT	CASAARTSSGNTIYF
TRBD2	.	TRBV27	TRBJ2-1	TGTGCCAGCAGCTTAGGCGGGAGGCTGGATGAGCAGTTCTTC	CASSLGGRLDEQFF
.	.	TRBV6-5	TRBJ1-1	TGTGCCAGCAGTTATTCCGGGACGGACTGGACTGAAGCTTTCTTT	CASSYSGTDWTEAFF
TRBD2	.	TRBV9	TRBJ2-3	TGTGCCAGCAGCGTAGCTCTAGCGGAGGGAGATACAGATACGCAGTATTTT	CASSVALAEGDTDTQYF
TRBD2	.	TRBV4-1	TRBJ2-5	TGCGCCAGCAGCCCTAGGGGACTAGCGGGAGTAGAGACCCAGTACTTC	CASSPRGLAGVETQYF
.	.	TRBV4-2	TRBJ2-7	TGTGCCAGCAGCCAAGATTGGCAGAGTCCCGAGCAGTACTTC	CASSQDWQSPEQYF
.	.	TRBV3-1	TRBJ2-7	TGTGCCAGCAGCTCTTCGACAGACTCCTACGAGCAGTACTTC	CASSSSTDSYEQYF
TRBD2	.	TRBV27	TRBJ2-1	TGTGCCAGCAGTTTATTCGGGACTAGCGGGAGGGGCAATGAGCAGTTCTTC	CASSLFGTSGRGNEQFF